The T cell receptor (beta chain) described here comes from a study of cytomegalovirus exposure and HLA in healthy donors. Study as a whole: T cells numbering about 179 million yielded some 100 million unique TCR beta sequences in an earlier analysis. The study's findings and limits: A prior analysis recorded that most TCR beta V segments were productive about 87% or about 30% of the time.

Notes on this clone: Its antigen is as yet unknown.

Vbeta (60) and Jbeta (13) primers were used in the PCR. TCRdb's table, derived via immunoSEQ multiplex PCR, lists solely in-frame clones and lacks some. Among 100,000 to 150,000 clones listed, around four fifths were seen once. Healthy donors of bone marrow made up the group. Trimming took off 5 bases at V and 1 base at J, with 22 bases between the two ends. CDR3 length: 17 amino acids. Germline V CDR1 and CDR2: SGHRS, YFSETQ. The sample consisted of PBMCs. This receptor was taken from a man younger than 40 in good health and CMV-seropositive. This chain uses TRBV5-1 with TRBJ2-7; D remains unclear. CDR3 in DNA: TGCGCCAGCAGGCGGCAGCCCCAAGATAGTATTTCCTACGAGCAGTACTTC. Its protein is CASRRQPQDSISYEQYF.